The entry that follows covers one TCR beta chain sequence. This sample was included in a study of T-cell reconstitution after alpha-beta-depleted transplantation in children. V lost 0 bases and J lost 4, with 13 bases in between. The CDR3 is made up of 15 amino acids. Germline values: CDR1 SGHRS, CDR2 YFSETQ. TCRbeta library preparation incorporated unique molecular identifiers. TCRdb ran MiXCR on the PCR reads and lists one entry per CDR3 protein. The sample records approximately 350,000 distinct CDR3 sequences, about a tenth being singletons. The receptor was derived from a human donor who donated a stem cell graft to a child with acute lymphoblastic leukemia. Sequenced material: PBMCs from the stem cell graft donor, taken from the stem cell graft. The rearrangement uses TRBV5-1 and TRBJ1-2; weak D call: TRBD1 (6 bases). The CDR3 spells CASSLEPGVGYGYTF. CDR3 nucleotide sequence: TGCGCCAGCAGCTTGGAGCCAGGGGTAGGCTATGGCTACACCTTC. The full variable domain, with the rest looked up from reference TRBV5-1 and TRBJ1-2, is KAGVTQTPRYLIKTRGQQVTLSCSPISGHRSVSWYQQTPGQGLQFLFEYFSETQRNKGNFPGRFSGRQFSNSRSEMNVSTLELGDSALYLCASSLEPGVGYGYTFGSGTRLTVV.